This is a list of T cell receptor beta chains from one sample in a study of Ad26.COV2.S vaccination and SARS-CoV-2 variants. Assay: immunoSEQ multiplex PCR; the TCRdb copy retains only in-frame clones and omits some. Of 440,000 or so clones in the sample, roughly nine tenths are singletons; the top ten hold more than 1.5%. The sequencing here drew on peripheral blood, taken in a trial of Ad26.COV2.S vaccine versus placebo. The receptor set was obtained from a person aged 18-65 years who received the Ad26.COV2.S COVID-19 vaccine or a placebo. Both conserved end residues are part of each CDR3. A D gene is named only where the DNA matches it firmly. For some rows the clone size is stated as once, few or many, or as a class when expanded; others skip it.

len	d_gene	abundance	v_gene	j_gene	CDR3aa	CDR3nt
16	.	.	TRBV7-8	TRBJ1-2	CASSLVGTSDNYGYTF	TGTGCCAGCAGCTTAGTTGGGACGAGTGACAACTATGGCTACACCTTC
15	.	.	TRBV6-5	TRBJ2-3	CASSYSQRATDTQYF	TGTGCCAGCAGTTACTCCCAGCGGGCCACAGATACGCAGTATTTT
17	TRBD2	.	TRBV24-1	TRBJ2-3	CATSDSRLAGDTDTQYF	TGTGCCACCAGTGACTCTCGACTAGCGGGAGACACAGATACGCAGTATTTT
13	.	.	TRBV25-1	TRBJ1-2	CASSFSSLYGYTF	TGTGCCAGCAGTTTTTCCAGCCTCTATGGCTACACCTTC
14	.	.	TRBV28	TRBJ1-2	CASSSAISNYGYTF	TGTGCCAGCAGTAGCGCTATTTCTAACTATGGCTACACCTTC
15	TRBD1	.	TRBV4-1	TRBJ1-4	CASSLKGAANEKLFF	TGCGCCAGCAGCCTAAAGGGGGCGGCTAATGAAAAACTGTTTTTT
15	TRBD2	.	TRBV15	TRBJ2-2	CATSRVRGRGGELFF	TGTGCCACCAGCAGAGTTCGGGGGAGGGGCGGGGAGCTGTTTTTT
14	.	.	TRBV28	TRBJ1-1	CASSYTGLRTEAFF	TGTGCCAGCAGTTACACAGGGTTGAGGACTGAAGCTTTCTTT
17	TRBD1	.	TRBV28	TRBJ1-5	CASSFSQGAGSNQPQHF	TGTGCCAGCAGTTTTAGCCAGGGGGCTGGCAGCAATCAGCCCCAGCATTTT
12	.	few	TRBV7-9	TRBJ2-1	CASSETGKVEFF	TGTGCCAGCAGCGAGACAGGAAAAGTGGAGTTCTTC
14	.	.	TRBV27	TRBJ2-1	CATRQDLSYNEQFF	TGTGCCACCCGACAGGACCTCTCCTACAATGAGCAGTTCTTC
14	TRBD1	.	TRBV7-9	TRBJ2-3	CASSWTGGADTQYF	TGTGCCAGCAGCTGGACAGGGGGCGCAGATACGCAGTATTTT
14	.	.	TRBV13	TRBJ2-5	CASSLATGQETQYF	TGTGCCAGCAGCTTAGCAACAGGTCAAGAGACCCAGTACTTC
13	.	.	TRBV29-1	TRBJ1-1	CSVMSVLNTEAFF	TGCAGCGTTATGTCGGTTTTGAACACTGAAGCTTTCTTT
16	TRBD1	once	TRBV7-2	TRBJ1-1	CASSQTTGGLNTEAFF	TGTGCCAGCAGCCAGACAACAGGGGGACTGAACACTGAAGCTTTCTTT
14	.	.	TRBV27	TRBJ1-1	CASSSDKSNTEAFF	TGTGCCAGCAGTTCGGACAAGAGCAACACTGAAGCTTTCTTT
14	TRBD1	.	TRBV5-1	TRBJ2-7	CASSSSGQTYEQYF	TGCGCCAGCAGCTCTTCGGGACAGACCTACGAGCAGTACTTC
13	.	.	TRBV27	TRBJ2-5	CASSSSTQETQYF	TGTGCCAGCAGTTCCTCGACCCAAGAGACCCAGTACTTC
16	.	.	TRBV4-2	TRBJ2-1	CASSQDFRGAYNEQFF	TGTGCCAGCAGCCAAGATTTCCGCGGGGCCTACAATGAGCAGTTCTTC
18	TRBD2	.	TRBV4-1	TRBJ2-5	CASSQFFGLAGSGETQYF	TGCGCCAGCAGCCAATTCTTTGGATTAGCGGGAAGCGGGGAGACCCAGTACTTC
15	TRBD1	.	TRBV11-1	TRBJ2-3	CASSLDRGSTDTQYF	TGTGCCAGCAGCTTAGACAGGGGGAGCACAGATACGCAGTATTTT
13	.	.	TRBV27	TRBJ1-5	CASSWGGNQPQHF	TGTGCCAGCAGTTGGGGGGGCAATCAGCCCCAGCATTTT
14	TRBD1	.	TRBV4-2	TRBJ1-5	CASSTGDGNQPQHF	TGTGCCAGCAGCACAGGGGATGGCAATCAGCCCCAGCATTTT
14	.	.	TRBV6-6	TRBJ1-2	CASSPWDGSDGYTF	TGTGCCAGCAGTCCATGGGACGGTTCCGATGGCTACACCTTC
15	TRBD1	.	TRBV5-8	TRBJ1-5	CASSLGDRGNQPQHF	TGTGCCAGCAGCTTGGGGGACAGGGGAAATCAGCCCCAGCATTTT